Frequency places the clone carrying this TCR beta chain as medium-sized. The sample originates from a study of CXCR3-negative and CXCR3-positive naive CD8 T cells. The CDR3 consists of 14 residues. Germline CDR1 is SGHRS and CDR2 is YFSETQ. The authors prepared UMI-labeled TRB cDNA libraries by 5' RACE. TCRdb derives one entry per CDR3 protein from the 5' RACE reads, leaving out DNA. The sample spans approximately 3,600 distinct CDR3 sequences; the ten largest clones claim approximately 2%. The sample taken for sequencing was naive CXCR3- CD8+ T cells from blood. The subset denotes: CD45RO-CCR7+CD27+CD95- naive CD8+ T cells lacking CXCR3 (TNR3-). The rearrangement uses TRBV5-1 and TRBJ1-5; there is no DNA to check the TCRdb D call of TRBD1. The clonotype originates from a human donor in good health. Some clones in this sample may be carry-over from other donors' samples. CDR3 in amino acids: CASSLDSPYQPQHF.